This TCR beta chain was captured in a study of T cell changes during pregnancy in multiple sclerosis. Trimming removed 0 bases from V and 5 bases from J; junction bases left unmatched: 7. The CDR3 is 15 residues long. In germline, CDR1 is SGHRS, CDR2 YFSETQ. Method: immunoSEQ multiplex PCR; TCRdb's copy keeps in-frame clones and lacks some. The sample contains some 42,000 clones, 87% of which appear only once. This clonotype originated in a female donor with multiple sclerosis, enrolled in a pregnancy study. The starting material was CD4+ T cells from peripheral blood mononuclear cells, obtained after pregnancy. This rearrangement joins TRBV5-1 to TRBJ1-2; 7 bases are shared with TRBD1. In nucleotides, the CDR3 is TGCGCCAGCAGCTTGGCCCGACAGGGCATGTATGGCTACACCTTC. Encoded protein: CASSLARQGMYGYTF.